A selection of T cell receptor beta chains follows, all from one sample in a study of OX40 agonist ivuxolimab in advanced cancers. Only in-frame clones appear in the TCRdb table, and some are missing; sequencing was by immunoSEQ multiplex PCR. The sample has under 60,000 clones, about nine tenths seen once. The sequencing used CD4+ or CD8+ T cells sorted from blood, collected in a trial of the OX40 agonist ivuxolimab. The receptors were sampled from an adult with an advanced solid tumor such as melanoma, head and neck, liver or kidney cancer. CDR3s include the opening cysteine and the closing phenylalanine or tryptophan. Each record gives: clone size, D gene, J gene, V gene, CDR3 DNA, CDR3 protein. D genes are given only for firm matches. The size entry is marked missing in some rows and otherwise reads once, few, many or a size class.

.	.	TRBJ2-7	TRBV18	TGTGCCAGCTCACCGGACGGGTACGAGCAGTACTTC	CASSPDGYEQYF
.	.	TRBJ2-7	TRBV6-5	TGTGCCAGCAGTACTACAGGGTCCTACGAGCAGTACTTC	CASSTTGSYEQYF
.	TRBD2	TRBJ2-7	TRBV7-2	TGTGCCAGCAGCTTTCTACTAGCGGGAGGACGGTCCTACGAGCAGTACTTC	CASSFLLAGGRSYEQYF
.	TRBD1	TRBJ2-3	TRBV4-1	TGCGCCAGCAGCGAGACAGGGGGGTTGTTTGATACGCAGTATTTT	CASSETGGLFDTQYF
.	.	TRBJ2-1	TRBV2	TGTGCCAGCAGTAAGGACGCATACAATGAGCAGTTCTTC	CASSKDAYNEQFF
.	.	TRBJ2-5	TRBV18	TGTGCCAGCTCACCTAGCGGAGAAGAGACCCAGTACTTC	CASSPSGEETQYF
.	.	TRBJ2-7	TRBV10-2	TGCGCCAGCAGTGATGGGGGTTTAGGTTACTACGAGCAGTACTTC	CASSDGGLGYYEQYF
.	TRBD2	TRBJ2-2	TRBV5-1	TGCGCCAGCAGCAAGGTAGCGGGAGAAGGTACCGGGGAGCTGTTTTTT	CASSKVAGEGTGELFF
.	TRBD2	TRBJ2-7	TRBV18	TGTGCCAGCTCACCACGGCGGGAGGGCCTTAACGAGCAGTACTTC	CASSPRREGLNEQYF
.	.	TRBJ2-7	TRBV27	TGTGCCAGACGCCTGCCTCGCTCCTACGAGCAGTACTTC	CARRLPRSYEQYF
.	TRBD2	TRBJ2-7	TRBV2	TGTGCCAGCAGTCTCGAGCGGGAGAGCCACGAGCAGTACTTC	CASSLERESHEQYF
.	TRBD1	TRBJ2-3	TRBV6-1	TGTGCCAGCAGCCCCGGGACAGCTCGCACAGATACGCAGTATTTT	CASSPGTARTDTQYF
.	TRBD2	TRBJ2-1	TRBV10-3	TGTGCCATCCGGGCCAGCGGGACCCTCAATGAGCAGTTCTTC	CAIRASGTLNEQFF
.	.	TRBJ2-7	TRBV6-5	TGTGCCAGCAGAACGACTAGTAAAGAGCAGTACTTC	CASRTTSKEQYF
.	.	TRBJ2-1	TRBV28	TGTGCCAGCAGTTCCATTGGAGGCCGCGGAGAGCAGTTCTTC	CASSSIGGRGEQFF
.	.	TRBJ2-7	TRBV2	TGTGCCAGCAGAAGACAGGTCTCCTACGAGCAGTACTTC	CASRRQVSYEQYF
.	.	TRBJ1-6	TRBV13	TGTGCCAGCAGCTTAGGGGTTAGCTCCTATAATTCACCCCTCCACTTT	CASSLGVSSYNSPLHF
.	TRBD1	TRBJ2-7	TRBV14	TGTGCCAGCAGCCTTCTAGGGGCACAGGGGACGTACGAGCAGTACTTC	CASSLLGAQGTYEQYF
.	.	TRBJ2-2	TRBV11-2	TGTGCCAGCAGCTACCCACAGGACCGCACCGGGGAGCTGTTTTTT	CASSYPQDRTGELFF
.	TRBD1	TRBJ2-6	TRBV19	TGTGCCAGTACCCTTGGTGGGGGACAGGGGACCTCTGGGGCCAACGTCCTGACTTTC	CASTLGGGQGTSGANVLTF
.	.	TRBJ1-5	TRBV7-6	TGTGCCAGCAGCTACGCCTTGGGCAATCAGCCCCAGCATTTT	CASSYALGNQPQHF
once	TRBD1	TRBJ2-3	TRBV2	TGTGCCAGCAGTCCCGACAGGGTGACAGATACGCAGTATTTT	CASSPDRVTDTQYF
.	TRBD2	TRBJ2-5	TRBV11-2	TGTGCCAGCAGCTTAGGAGTTAGCGGGGTCCAAGAGACCCAGTACTTC	CASSLGVSGVQETQYF
.	TRBD1	TRBJ1-5	TRBV6-5	TGTGCCAGCAGTTACGCCAGGGGGAACCAGCCCCAGCATTTT	CASSYARGNQPQHF
.	.	TRBJ2-5	TRBV27	TGTGCCAGCAGTTTATCGCGAGGCGAGACCCAGTACTTC	CASSLSRGETQYF
.	.	TRBJ1-3	TRBV10-3	TGTGCCATCCGGCGGATTGACTCTGGAAACACCATATATTTT	CAIRRIDSGNTIYF
once	TRBD1	TRBJ1-2	TRBV14	TGTGCCAGCAGCCAAACCAGGACAGGGGGTGGTAACTATGGCTACACCTTC	CASSQTRTGGGNYGYTF
.	TRBD1	TRBJ1-1	TRBV15	TGTGCCACCAGCAGAGTGGTCACAGGGGGCCTAAAGTCTGAAGCTTTCTTT	CATSRVVTGGLKSEAFF
.	.	TRBJ2-5	TRBV20-1	TGCAGTGCATGGAGGGGGGCCCAGTACTTC	CSAWRGAQYF
.	.	TRBJ1-5	TRBV6-5	TGTGCCAGCAGCCTCAGGGGAGGCCAGCCCCAGCATTTT	CASSLRGGQPQHF
.	TRBD2	TRBJ2-7	TRBV23-1	TGCGCCAGCAGTCGGCTAGCGGGAGGTGCCTACGAGCAGTACTTC	CASSRLAGGAYEQYF
.	.	TRBJ2-7	TRBV7-8	TGTGCCAGCAGCTTTAACCGGGACACCTACGAGCAGTACTTC	CASSFNRDTYEQYF
.	.	TRBJ2-1	TRBV2	TGTGCCAGCAGTGAGGTGGGCCCCGGGGATGAGCAGTTCTTC	CASSEVGPGDEQFF
.	.	TRBJ1-2	TRBV27	TGTGCCAGCAGTTTAAAGGTGGGCTATGGCTACACCTTC	CASSLKVGYGYTF
.	TRBD2	TRBJ2-1	TRBV7-2	TGTGCCAGCAGCCTAGCGGGAGAGAACAATGAGCAGTTCTTC	CASSLAGENNEQFF
.	TRBD1	TRBJ1-5	TRBV27	TGTGCCAGCAGTACATCCGGGACAGGGGGACAGCCCCAGCATTTT	CASSTSGTGGQPQHF
.	.	TRBJ2-7	TRBV2	TGTGCCAGCCAAAAAGGCGGGACCGGTTACGAGCAGTACTTC	CASQKGGTGYEQYF
once	.	TRBJ1-1	TRBV6-5	TGTGCCAGCAGTCCTACCTTGAACACTGAAGCTTTCTTT	CASSPTLNTEAFF
.	.	TRBJ2-5	TRBV5-1	TGCGCCAGCAGCCATCCAACAGAGACCCAGTACTTC	CASSHPTETQYF
.	TRBD2	TRBJ2-2	TRBV5-6	TGTGCCAGCAGCTATCGGACTAGCGGGAGTTACACCGGGGAGCTGTTTTTT	CASSYRTSGSYTGELFF
.	.	TRBJ1-4	TRBV7-2	TGTGCCAGCAGCTTAGTTCCGGGGATAAATGAAAAACTGTTTTTT	CASSLVPGINEKLFF
.	.	TRBJ1-4	TRBV4-2	TGTGCCAGCAGCTTGGGGTCTGATGAAAAACTGTTTTTT	CASSLGSDEKLFF
.	TRBD1	TRBJ2-7	TRBV27	TGTGCCAGCAGGTTATATACCGGGACAGCAACCTACGAGCAGTACTTC	CASRLYTGTATYEQYF
.	TRBD2	TRBJ2-7	TRBV27	TGTGCCAGCAGTCCCCTCCTAGCGGGAGGGTCCTACGAGCAGTACTTC	CASSPLLAGGSYEQYF
few	.	TRBJ2-2	TRBV5-1	TGCGCCAGCAGCTTGACCACCGGGGAGCTGTTTTTT	CASSLTTGELFF
.	TRBD2	TRBJ2-1	TRBV6-6	TGTGCCAGCAGTTCACCTAGTGGGAGGGAGTACAATGAGCAGTTCTTC	CASSSPSGREYNEQFF
once	.	TRBJ2-2	TRBV7-9	TGTGCCAGCAGCTTATATGCAGCAAACACCGGGGAGCTGTTTTTT	CASSLYAANTGELFF
.	.	TRBJ1-5	TRBV10-2	TGCGCCAGCAGTGAAACCGGCAACAATCAGCCCCAGCATTTT	CASSETGNNQPQHF
.	TRBD1	TRBJ1-1	TRBV19	TGTGCCAGTAGTCCTGGGCAGGGGGCCAAGAACACTGAAGCTTTCTTT	CASSPGQGAKNTEAFF
.	.	TRBJ2-7	TRBV5-1	TGCGCCAGCAGCTTGGACGGAAGGATGGACGAGCAGTACTTC	CASSLDGRMDEQYF
.	.	TRBJ2-2	TRBV28	TGTGCCAGCACCTTAGGGGGGTCGGGATGGACCGGGGAGCTGTTTTTT	CASTLGGSGWTGELFF
.	TRBD2	TRBJ2-3	TRBV6-5	TGTGCCAGCTGGGCAAGCGGGAGTCGGGCAGATACGCAGTATTTT	CASWASGSRADTQYF
.	.	TRBJ2-3	TRBV7-2	TGTGCCAGCAGCTTAGGAACAGGGTTCCCAGATACGCAGTATTTT	CASSLGTGFPDTQYF
.	.	TRBJ2-1	TRBV4-1	TGCGCCAGCAGCCCCTCCCAACTCCAGCGGGTCACCTACAATGAGCAGTTCTTC	CASSPSQLQRVTYNEQFF
.	TRBD2	TRBJ2-1	TRBV28	TGTGCCAGCCAAATCGGGAGGACCTCCTACAATGAGCAGTTCTTC	CASQIGRTSYNEQFF